The 4 T cell receptor beta chains below were found in one sample sequenced in a study of patients and donors after allogeneic stem cell transplantation. TCRdb recomputed calls from the RT-PCR reads with MiXCR, one row per CDR3 protein. Here the sample spans some 960,000 distinct CDR3 sequences, about a sixth being singletons. Sequences were obtained from blood, either unsorted or a sorted T cell fraction (not recorded which). All receptors come from a human donor who was either an allogeneic HSCT recipient or a stem cell or donor lymphocyte infusion donor (not recorded which). It is not recorded whose cells these are; they may come from a transplant donor.

In this sample, this clonotype turned up a few times. The chain carries TRBV5-1 and TRBJ2-1; TRBD2 matches at 7 bases. The CDR3 consists of 12 residues. Per germline, CDR1 SGHRS and CDR2 YFSETQ. V was clipped by 5 bases and J by 4 bases; unmatched bases: 0. This CDR3 reads CASRREYNEQFF. CDR3 DNA: TGCGCCAGCAGGCGGGAGTACAATGAGCAGTTCTTC.

A few counts support this clonotype. The gene calls are TRBV5-6 and TRBJ2-7; 12 bases are shared with TRBD2. Germline-derived CDR1 and CDR2 are SGHDT and YYEEEE. Losses at the gene ends were 8 bases for V and 4 bases for J; bases not matched to a gene: 7. The CDR3 spans 14 residues. The CDR3 protein is CASRLAGVRYEQYF. The CDR3 region has the DNA TGTGCCAGTCGACTAGCGGGAGTTAGGTACGAGCAGTACTTC.

V usage is TRBV7-8 and J usage is TRBJ2-5, with a weak D call TRBD1 (6 bases). Germline V CDR1 and CDR2: SGHVS, FQNEAQ. Trimming cost V 1 base and J 5 bases, with 14 bases left between them. The CDR3 has 15 residues. The CDR3 protein is CASSLVVRGWETQYF. CDR3 coding DNA: TGTGCCAGCAGCTTAGTAGTCAGGGGTTGGGAGACCCAGTACTTC.

This clonotype was seen at least ten times. The chain recombines TRBV29-1 with TRBJ2-7, with D perhaps matching TRBD1 (6 bases). With 2 bases removed from V and 5 bases from J, the gap between germline ends came to 19 bases. This CDR3 is 15 amino acids long. Germline CDR1 reads SQVTM; CDR2 reads ANQGSEA. The CDR3 region has the DNA TGCAGCGTTGAACCGTCGACAGGAGGTTTCGACGAGCAGTACTTC. Its protein is CSVEPSTGGFDEQYF.